This is a list of T cell receptor beta chains from one sample in a study of blood T cell repertoires in COVID-19. Repertoires were generated with immunoSEQ multiplex PCR, while TCRdb's copy carries only in-frame clones and drops some. There are under 300,000 clones in the sample; 86% occur only once, and about 3.5% lies in the top ten. The sample taken for sequencing was PBMCs or T cells enriched from blood (not recorded which). These receptors all stem from a woman in her 40s with acute COVID-19. CDR3s include the opening cysteine and the closing phenylalanine or tryptophan. The D gene is left open where the match is weak. Size is stated for part of the rows, as once, few or many counts, or as a class when the clone is expanded.

CDR3 protein,CDR3 DNA,V gene,clone size,J gene,D gene,CDR3 length
CASRERLAGISGANVLTF,TGTGCCAGCAGGGAGAGACTAGCGGGAATCTCTGGGGCCAACGTCCTGACTTTC,TRBV3-1/TRBV3-2,NA,TRBJ2-6,TRBD2,18
CAWSLTGGNEQFF,TGTGCCTGGAGTTTGACAGGGGGCAATGAGCAGTTCTTC,TRBV30,NA,TRBJ2-1,TRBD1,13
CASSMKRDYSNQPQHF,TGTGCCAGTAGTATGAAGCGGGATTATAGCAATCAGCCCCAGCATTTT,TRBV19,NA,TRBJ1-5,NA,16
CATLRGREAFF,TGTGCCACCCTTAGGGGCCGTGAAGCTTTCTTT,TRBV6-5,NA,TRBJ1-1,NA,11
CASSHRDRDYGYTF,TGTGCCAGCAGTCACCGGGACAGGGACTATGGCTACACCTTC,TRBV25-1,NA,TRBJ1-2,TRBD1,14
CASTPVGGSFDTGELFF,TGTGCCAGCACCCCGGTTGGGGGGAGCTTTGACACCGGGGAGCTGTTTTTT,TRBV28,NA,TRBJ2-2,NA,17
CASSLGQADTQYF,TGTGCCAGTAGTCTGGGACAGGCAGATACGCAGTATTTT,TRBV19,NA,TRBJ2-3,TRBD1,13
CASSDSGGETYEQYF,TGTGCCAGCAGTGACTCAGGGGGCGAAACCTACGAGCAGTACTTC,TRBV28,NA,TRBJ2-7,TRBD1,15
CASSPEGQGALWYEQYF,TGTGCCAGCAGCCCGGAGGGACAGGGGGCACTTTGGTACGAGCAGTACTTC,TRBV5-8,NA,TRBJ2-7,TRBD1,17
CASSSPRDEQFF,TGTGCCAGTAGCTCGCCTCGAGATGAGCAGTTCTTC,TRBV19,NA,TRBJ2-1,NA,12
CASSDRQGFPETQYF,TGTGCCAGCAGCGACCGACAGGGGTTCCCAGAGACCCAGTACTTC,TRBV4-2,NA,TRBJ2-5,TRBD1,15
CASRTGINSPLHF,TGTGCCAGCAGGACAGGGATTAATTCACCCCTCCACTTT,TRBV27,few,TRBJ1-6,TRBD1,13
CATSTSGEGDTQYF,TGCGCCACCTCGACTAGCGGGGAAGGGGATACGCAGTATTTT,TRBV10-2,NA,TRBJ2-3,TRBD2,14
CASSATGTDNSPLHF,TGTGCCAGCAGCGCGACCGGGACAGATAATTCACCCCTCCACTTT,TRBV9,NA,TRBJ1-6,TRBD1,15
CATSAETGVTDTQYF,TGTGCCACCAGTGCGGAGACAGGGGTCACAGATACGCAGTATTTT,TRBV24-1,NA,TRBJ2-3,TRBD1,15
CSVVGLAGSYEQYF,TGCAGCGTTGTGGGTCTAGCGGGATCCTACGAGCAGTACTTC,TRBV29-1,NA,TRBJ2-7,TRBD2,14
CASSIAGDEGIQYF,TGCGCCAGCAGTATAGCGGGAGACGAGGGCATTCAGTACTTC,TRBV5-1,NA,TRBJ2-4,TRBD2,14
CSVEGLADPWGEQFF,TGCAGCGTTGAAGGGCTAGCGGACCCCTGGGGTGAGCAGTTCTTC,TRBV29-1,NA,TRBJ2-1,TRBD2,15
CASSPKTTGVGTEAFF,TGCGCCAGCAGCCCCAAAACGACAGGGGTAGGGACTGAAGCTTTCTTT,TRBV4-1,NA,TRBJ1-1,TRBD1,16
CASSDLSSGSYNEQFF,TGTGCCAGCAGCGACCTTTCTAGCGGGTCCTACAATGAGCAGTTCTTC,TRBV3-1/TRBV3-2,NA,TRBJ2-1,TRBD2,16
CASSLEGVDTQYF,TGCGCCAGCAGCTTGGAGGGAGTGGATACGCAGTATTTT,TRBV5-1,NA,TRBJ2-3,NA,13
CASSYTRTGTGSYEQYF,TGTGCCAGCAGTTACACAAGGACCGGGACAGGGAGCTACGAGCAGTACTTC,TRBV27,NA,TRBJ2-7,TRBD1,17
CASWGTGDYYNEQFF,TGTGCCTCATGGGGGACGGGAGATTACTACAATGAGCAGTTCTTC,TRBV27,NA,TRBJ2-1,NA,15
CASSLGSSGSPPYF,TGCGCCAGCAGCTTGGGATCTAGCGGGAGTCCCCCGTATTTT,TRBV5-1,NA,TRBJ2-3,TRBD2,14
CASSDTGGANTEAFF,TGTGCCAGCAGCGATACAGGGGGCGCGAACACTGAAGCTTTCTTT,TRBV9,NA,TRBJ1-1,TRBD1,15
CASSLAGPGVETQYF,TGTGCCAGCAGCTTAGCGGGGCCGGGGGTGGAGACCCAGTACTTC,TRBV7-9,NA,TRBJ2-5,NA,15
CASSAADRTNTEAFF,TGTGCCAGCAGCGCGGCGGACAGAACGAACACTGAAGCTTTCTTT,TRBV11-3,NA,TRBJ1-1,NA,15
CASGRNEQFF,TGTGCCAGCGGGAGGAATGAGCAGTTCTTC,TRBV3-1/TRBV3-2,NA,TRBJ2-1,NA,10
CASSNGQFFVQPQHF,TGTGCCAGCTCGAATGGACAGTTTTTTGTCCAGCCCCAGCATTTT,TRBV7-2,few,TRBJ1-5,NA,15
CSVVVGNEQYF,TGCAGCGTTGTTGTTGGCAACGAGCAGTACTTC,TRBV29-1,once,TRBJ2-7,NA,11
CASSFPQAGGGFNEQFF,TGTGCCAGCAGTTTCCCCCAAGCGGGAGGGGGATTCAATGAGCAGTTCTTC,TRBV27,NA,TRBJ2-1,TRBD2,17
CASSLDRGGLQETQYF,TGTGCCAGCAGCCTTGACAGGGGAGGGCTACAAGAGACCCAGTACTTC,TRBV5-6,NA,TRBJ2-5,NA,16
CASSLGQGARNEQFF,TGTGCCAGCAGTCTGGGACAGGGGGCACGGAATGAGCAGTTCTTC,TRBV2,NA,TRBJ2-1,TRBD1,15
CASSFEYEQFF,TGTGCCAGCAGCTTCGAGTATGAGCAGTTCTTC,TRBV13,NA,TRBJ2-1,NA,11
CATSDLLPGELFF,TGTGCCACCAGTGATTTGCTTCCCGGGGAGCTGTTTTTT,TRBV24-1,NA,TRBJ2-2,NA,13
CASSPEQLVETQYF,TGTGCCAGCTCACCAGAGCAACTTGTGGAGACCCAGTACTTC,TRBV18,NA,TRBJ2-5,NA,14
CASSLGSRGSYEQYF,TGTGCCAGCAGCTTAGGGTCAAGGGGATCCTACGAGCAGTACTTC,TRBV13,NA,TRBJ2-7,NA,15
CASSISVAVHRTEAFF,TGTGCCAGTAGTATCTCGGTAGCCGTTCATCGCACTGAAGCTTTCTTT,TRBV19,NA,TRBJ1-1,NA,16
CASSLSANRDYGYTF,TGTGCCAGCAGCTTGAGCGCGAACCGGGACTATGGCTACACCTTC,TRBV7-9,NA,TRBJ1-2,NA,15
CASSTGHSNTGELFF,TGTGCCAGTAGTACCGGACACTCGAACACCGGGGAGCTGTTTTTT,TRBV19,NA,TRBJ2-2,NA,15
CASRGTVDSGANVLTF,TGTGCCAGCAGAGGGACAGTCGACTCTGGGGCCAACGTCCTGACTTTC,TRBV4-2,NA,TRBJ2-6,TRBD1,16
CASSELSSTDTQYF,TGTGCCAGCAGTGAGCTGAGTAGCACAGATACGCAGTATTTT,TRBV6-1,NA,TRBJ2-3,NA,14
CASRQDRAGSYEQYF,TGTGCCAGCAGGCAGGACAGGGCGGGGTCCTACGAGCAGTACTTC,TRBV6-5,NA,TRBJ2-7,TRBD1,15
CASSLTTRSEQYF,TGCGCCAGCAGCTTGACAACTAGATCCGAGCAGTACTTC,TRBV5-1,NA,TRBJ2-7,NA,13
CASSRGQTTTGELFF,TGCGCCAGCTCCAGGGGACAAACTACCACCGGGGAGCTGTTTTTT,TRBV5-1,NA,TRBJ2-2,NA,15